Listed below are T cell receptor beta chains from one sample, sequenced in a study of blood T cell repertoires in COVID-19. Some clones are missing from TCRdb's copy, which holds only in-frame ones; the method was immunoSEQ multiplex PCR. The data contain 90,000 or so clones, around 87% of them seen just once; the ten biggest clones take up about a sixth. The source material was peripheral blood. These receptor sequences come from a human donor in a cohort sampled during active COVID-19. The CDR3 runs from the conserved cysteine through the conserved F or W. The D gene is left open where the match is weak. Not all rows give a size; the values are once, few, many and, for expanded clones, a class.

V: TRBV11-2
size: few
D: NA
J: TRBJ1-6
length: 16
DNA: TGTGCCAGCAGCTTAATGCAGGGCATCGTAAATTCACCCCTCCACTTT
CDR3: CASSLMQGIVNSPLHF

V: TRBV6-2/TRBV6-3
size: NA
D: NA
J: TRBJ1-5
length: 13
DNA: TGTGCCAGCAGTTACCTAAGGGGCCAGCCCCAGCATTTT
CDR3: CASSYLRGQPQHF

V: TRBV12-5
size: NA
D: NA
J: TRBJ2-7
length: 13
DNA: TGTGCTAGTGGTTTGGGCCCGGGGAGGCAGCAGTACTTC
CDR3: CASGLGPGRQQYF

V: TRBV27
size: NA
D: NA
J: TRBJ1-3
length: 10
DNA: TGTGCCAGCCAAAGAAACACCATATATTTT
CDR3: CASQRNTIYF

V: TRBV11-1
size: NA
D: NA
J: TRBJ2-7
length: 12
DNA: TGTGCCAGCAGCTTCGCTACCCACGAGCAGTACTTC
CDR3: CASSFATHEQYF

V: TRBV19
size: NA
D: NA
J: TRBJ1-2
length: 13
DNA: TGTGCCAGTAAGGACAGAACTAACTATGGCTACACCTTC
CDR3: CASKDRTNYGYTF

V: TRBV5-1
size: NA
D: NA
J: TRBJ1-6
length: 17
DNA: TGCGCCAGCAGCTTGGAATCAAGGAGCTCCTATAATTCACCCCTCCACTTT
CDR3: CASSLESRSSYNSPLHF

V: TRBV9
size: NA
D: NA
J: TRBJ1-4
length: 15
DNA: TGTGCCAGCGGCGCTTACGGGACAAGGAATGAAAAACTGTTTTTT
CDR3: CASGAYGTRNEKLFF

V: TRBV13
size: once
D: TRBD1
J: TRBJ1-3
length: 15
DNA: TGTGCCAGCAGCCCGCGGACAGGGGTCGGAAACACCATATATTTT
CDR3: CASSPRTGVGNTIYF

V: TRBV7-3
size: NA
D: TRBD1
J: TRBJ2-6
length: 17
DNA: TGTGCCAGCAGCTTAAGGGGACAGGGGGCTGGGGCCAACGTCCTGACTTTC
CDR3: CASSLRGQGAGANVLTF

V: TRBV19
size: NA
D: TRBD1
J: TRBJ2-3
length: 17
DNA: TGTGCCAGTAAACCTCCCGCGGACAGGGGGCTCGGAGATACGCAGTATTTT
CDR3: CASKPPADRGLGDTQYF

V: TRBV27
size: NA
D: TRBD1
J: TRBJ1-2
length: 16
DNA: TGTGCCAGCAGTTTATTTCGGCTACAGGGGGAGTCTGGCTACACCTTC
CDR3: CASSLFRLQGESGYTF

V: TRBV9
size: NA
D: NA
J: TRBJ1-3
length: 16
DNA: TGTGCCAGCAGCCCGAGGCCCCGTTCGGGTGGAAACACCATATATTTT
CDR3: CASSPRPRSGGNTIYF

V: TRBV28
size: NA
D: TRBD1
J: TRBJ1-2
length: 13
DNA: TGTGCCAGCAGACTATCCGGGACAGATGGCTACACCTTC
CDR3: CASRLSGTDGYTF

V: TRBV3-1/TRBV3-2
size: NA
D: TRBD1
J: TRBJ2-7
length: 14
DNA: TGTGCCAGCAGCCAAGGAACAGGGGGCCGCGAGCAGTACTTC
CDR3: CASSQGTGGREQYF

V: TRBV5-1
size: NA
D: NA
J: TRBJ2-1
length: 14
DNA: TGCGCCCCCCGGCGGGGAGATGAATACAATGAGCAGTTCTTC
CDR3: CAPRRGDEYNEQFF

V: TRBV5-1
size: NA
D: NA
J: TRBJ2-2
length: 15
DNA: TGCGCCAGCAGCTCCGGGACACAAAACACCGGGGAGCTGTTTTTT
CDR3: CASSSGTQNTGELFF

V: TRBV5-1
size: NA
D: NA
J: TRBJ2-3
length: 15
DNA: TGCGCCAGCAGCTCGGTTGTTTGGGGGCAAGATACGCAGTATTTT
CDR3: CASSSVVWGQDTQYF

V: TRBV18
size: once
D: NA
J: TRBJ1-3
length: 15
DNA: TGTGCCAGCTCAGCTAAGGCGGTTTCTGGAAACACCATATATTTT
CDR3: CASSAKAVSGNTIYF

V: TRBV30
size: NA
D: TRBD2
J: TRBJ2-1
length: 14
DNA: TGTGCCTGGGCCCCGCGGGGGGGGCATGATGAGCAGTTCTTC
CDR3: CAWAPRGGHDEQFF

V: TRBV3-1/TRBV3-2
size: NA
D: NA
J: TRBJ2-7
length: 13
DNA: TGTGCCAGCAGCCAAGGAGGGTGGAGCGAGCAGTACTTC
CDR3: CASSQGGWSEQYF

V: TRBV29-1
size: NA
D: TRBD1
J: TRBJ1-2
length: 14
DNA: TGCAGCGTTGAGCTGGACAGGGGGTTTTATGGCTACACCTTC
CDR3: CSVELDRGFYGYTF

V: TRBV10-2
size: NA
D: TRBD1
J: TRBJ1-4
length: 15
DNA: TGCGCCAGCAGCAAGGACAGGGCGGCTAATGAAAAACTGTTTTTT
CDR3: CASSKDRAANEKLFF

V: TRBV6-6
size: NA
D: NA
J: TRBJ2-1
length: 12
DNA: TGTGCCAGCCGGCAGGGGGGCGTTGAGCAGTTCTTC
CDR3: CASRQGGVEQFF

V: TRBV30
size: NA
D: NA
J: TRBJ1-1
length: 15
DNA: TGTGCCTGGAGTACCCCTGGTCTCCCCCACGACGGGGCTTTCTTT
CDR3: CAWSTPGLPHDGAFF

V: TRBV9
size: NA
D: NA
J: TRBJ2-7
length: 16
DNA: TGTGCCAGCAGCGTAGGAGTGGGGGGGCAACGGTACGAGCAGTACTTC
CDR3: CASSVGVGGQRYEQYF

V: TRBV3-1/TRBV3-2
size: NA
D: TRBD1
J: TRBJ1-6
length: 14
DNA: TGTGCCAGCAGCCAGGGACAGAATAATTCACCCCTCCACTTT
CDR3: CASSQGQNNSPLHF

V: TRBV11-3
size: once
D: TRBD2
J: TRBJ2-1
length: 15
DNA: TGTGCCAGCAGCTTAGATTCTAGCGGGGTGAATGAGCAGTTCTTC
CDR3: CASSLDSSGVNEQFF

V: TRBV6-5
size: NA
D: NA
J: TRBJ1-4
length: 15
DNA: TGTGCCAGCAGTTATTACGGACAGAGAAATGAAAAACTGTTTTTT
CDR3: CASSYYGQRNEKLFF

V: TRBV2
size: NA
D: TRBD2
J: TRBJ2-3
length: 16
DNA: TGTGCCAGACAGTTAGCGGGGGGCCTTCTTCTAGATACGCAGTATTTT
CDR3: CARQLAGGLLLDTQYF

V: TRBV4-1
size: NA
D: TRBD2
J: TRBJ2-1
length: 16
DNA: TGCGCCAGCAGCCAAGATTGGACTAGACAGTACAATGAGCAGTTCTTC
CDR3: CASSQDWTRQYNEQFF

V: TRBV9
size: NA
D: NA
J: TRBJ1-6
length: 14
DNA: TGTGCCAGCAGCGAGACAGGTCTCAATTCACCCCTCCACTTT
CDR3: CASSETGLNSPLHF

V: TRBV24-1
size: NA
D: TRBD1
J: TRBJ2-5
length: 16
DNA: TGTGCCACCAGTGAGTCCACCGGGACAGGGGATGAGACCCAGTACTTC
CDR3: CATSESTGTGDETQYF

V: TRBV18
size: NA
D: TRBD1
J: TRBJ1-2
length: 14
DNA: TGTGCCAGCTCACCTCGGGACAGCCGCCATGGCTACACCTTC
CDR3: CASSPRDSRHGYTF

V: TRBV5-5
size: few
D: NA
J: TRBJ2-7
length: 14
DNA: TGTGCCAGCAGCCCAGACCCAGGTTTCGACGAGCAGTACTTC
CDR3: CASSPDPGFDEQYF

V: TRBV27
size: NA
D: NA
J: TRBJ1-6
length: 15
DNA: TGTGCCAGCAGTTTGACCAGCGTTTATAATTCACCCCTCCACTTT
CDR3: CASSLTSVYNSPLHF

V: TRBV6-5
size: NA
D: NA
J: TRBJ2-1
length: 15
DNA: TGTGCCAGCAGATGGCCGGGGAGCTCCTACAATGAGCAGTTCTTC
CDR3: CASRWPGSSYNEQFF

V: TRBV6-5
size: NA
D: NA
J: TRBJ1-2
length: 15
DNA: TGTGCCAGCAGTTACTCCCAGGGGACTAACTATGGCTACACCTTC
CDR3: CASSYSQGTNYGYTF

V: TRBV5-6
size: NA
D: TRBD1
J: TRBJ1-1
length: 15
DNA: TGTGCCAGCAGCGTACAGGGGACAGGGAGCACTGAAGCTTTCTTT
CDR3: CASSVQGTGSTEAFF

V: TRBV10-3
size: NA
D: TRBD2
J: TRBJ2-3
length: 17
DNA: TGTGCCATCAGTGAGTCAAAGAGCGGGGGGGCCCGGGATACGCAGTATTTT
CDR3: CAISESKSGGARDTQYF

V: TRBV5-1
size: NA
D: TRBD1
J: TRBJ2-2
length: 13
DNA: TGCGCCAGCCGGACAGGGGACACCGGGGAGCTGTTTTTT
CDR3: CASRTGDTGELFF

V: TRBV6-4
size: NA
D: TRBD1
J: TRBJ1-2
length: 16
DNA: TGTGCCAGCAGTGACACTGGACAGGCCCCATTTTATGGCTACACCTTC
CDR3: CASSDTGQAPFYGYTF

V: TRBV6-5
size: NA
D: NA
J: TRBJ1-1
length: 16
DNA: TGTGCCAGCAGTTACTCGATTTTGGCATCGAACACTGAAGCTTTCTTT
CDR3: CASSYSILASNTEAFF

V: TRBV5-1
size: NA
D: TRBD2
J: TRBJ2-7
length: 15
DNA: TGCGCCAGCAGCAACTTGGGAGGGACCAACTACGAGCAGTACTTC
CDR3: CASSNLGGTNYEQYF

V: TRBV7-3
size: NA
D: TRBD1
J: TRBJ2-3
length: 15
DNA: TGTGCCAGCAGCTTACCGACAGGGAGCACAGATACGCAGTATTTT
CDR3: CASSLPTGSTDTQYF